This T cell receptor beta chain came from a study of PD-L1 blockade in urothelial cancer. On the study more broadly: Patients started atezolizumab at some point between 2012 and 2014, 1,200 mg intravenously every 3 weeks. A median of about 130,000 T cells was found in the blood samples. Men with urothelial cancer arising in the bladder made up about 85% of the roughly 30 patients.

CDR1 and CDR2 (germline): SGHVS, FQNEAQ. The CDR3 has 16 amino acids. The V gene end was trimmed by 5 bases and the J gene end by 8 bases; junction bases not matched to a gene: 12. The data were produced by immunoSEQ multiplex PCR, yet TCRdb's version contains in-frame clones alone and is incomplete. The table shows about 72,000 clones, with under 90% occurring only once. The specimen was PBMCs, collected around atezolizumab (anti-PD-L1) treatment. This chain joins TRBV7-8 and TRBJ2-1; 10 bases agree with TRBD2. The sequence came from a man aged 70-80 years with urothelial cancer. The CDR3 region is CASSTQPSGSGHEQFF. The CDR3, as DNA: TGTGCCAGCAGCACCCAACCTAGCGGGAGCGGGCATGAGCAGTTCTTC.